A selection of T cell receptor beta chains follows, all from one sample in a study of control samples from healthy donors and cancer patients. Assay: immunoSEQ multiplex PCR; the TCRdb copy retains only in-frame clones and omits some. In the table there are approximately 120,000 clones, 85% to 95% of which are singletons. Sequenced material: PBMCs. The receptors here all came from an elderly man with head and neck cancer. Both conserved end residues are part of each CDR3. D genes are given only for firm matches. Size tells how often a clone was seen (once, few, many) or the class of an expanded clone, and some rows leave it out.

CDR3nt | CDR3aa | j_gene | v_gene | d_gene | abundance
TGCGCCAGTAGGACGACTAGCGGGGGGCCCTCAGATACGCAGTATTTT | CASRTTSGGPSDTQYF | TRBJ2-3 | TRBV5-1 | TRBD2 | .
TGTGCCACCAGTGAGACAGGGAACGACTATAATTCACCCCTCCACTTT | CATSETGNDYNSPLHF | TRBJ1-6 | TRBV24-1 | TRBD1 | .
TGTGCCAGCAGCTTTAACGGGTTACTCACAGATACGCAGTATTTT | CASSFNGLLTDTQYF | TRBJ2-3 | TRBV7-2 | . | .
TGCGCCAGCAGCCACCACGAGGGGGGGTTTATCCCTGAAGCTTTCTTT | CASSHHEGGFIPEAFF | TRBJ1-1 | TRBV5-1 | . | .
TGTGCCAGCAGTCGGTTAACCCGAAGCTATGGCTACACCTTC | CASSRLTRSYGYTF | TRBJ1-2 | TRBV7-9 | . | .
TGTGCCAGCAGTTTACAGGGCGGGAACACTGAAGCTTTCTTT | CASSLQGGNTEAFF | TRBJ1-1 | TRBV28 | . | few
TGCAGCGTTGTGGACAGGAACTACGAGCAGTACTTC | CSVVDRNYEQYF | TRBJ2-7 | TRBV29-1 | TRBD1 | .
TGCAGCGTTGGGAGGGGCGAAACTGAAGCTTTCTTT | CSVGRGETEAFF | TRBJ1-1 | TRBV29-1 | . | .
TGTGCCAGCAGCTTAGGCCGACAGGAGGGCAATGAGCAGTTCTTC | CASSLGRQEGNEQFF | TRBJ2-1 | TRBV7-6 | . | .
TGTGCCAGCAGCGCAGGGTGGGGCCCCGCTAACTATGGCTACACCTTC | CASSAGWGPANYGYTF | TRBJ1-2 | TRBV3-1/TRBV3-2 | . | .
TGCGCCAGCAGCGCCCCGGGACTAGCGGCCCGAGAGCAGTTCTTC | CASSAPGLAAREQFF | TRBJ2-1 | TRBV5-1 | TRBD2 | .
TGCGCCAGCAGCTTAATTGCTAGCGGGACGGGCACAGATACGCAGTATTTT | CASSLIASGTGTDTQYF | TRBJ2-3 | TRBV5-1 | TRBD2 | .
TGTGCCAGCAGTCGGGCACACCTGAACACTGAAGCTTTCTTT | CASSRAHLNTEAFF | TRBJ1-1 | TRBV6-5 | . | few
TGTGCCACCAGCTTGAGCCAAGTGGCGGTGGGCTACAATGAGCAGTTCTTC | CATSLSQVAVGYNEQFF | TRBJ2-1 | TRBV15 | . | .
TGTGCCAGCAGTGAGGGAGGGGATGGCTACACCTTC | CASSEGGDGYTF | TRBJ1-2 | TRBV6-1 | . | .
TGTGCCAGCAGTTACGGGACAGGAGGAAGGGGCGTTGAAGCTTTCTTT | CASSYGTGGRGVEAFF | TRBJ1-1 | TRBV6-6 | TRBD1 | .
TGTGCCAGCAGCCAAGGGACTAGCGGGGGGTGGTATACGCAGTATTTT | CASSQGTSGGWYTQYF | TRBJ2-3 | TRBV3-1/TRBV3-2 | TRBD2 | .
TGTGCCAGCAGTTTTTCGACTAGCGGGGACAATGAGCAGTTCTTC | CASSFSTSGDNEQFF | TRBJ2-1 | TRBV27 | TRBD2 | .
TGTGCCAGTAGTATAGATGGGTCGTATTCCTACGAGCAGTACTTC | CASSIDGSYSYEQYF | TRBJ2-7 | TRBV19 | . | .
TGTGCCTGGGCCTACAGCGGTATGAACACTGAAGCTTTCTTT | CAWAYSGMNTEAFF | TRBJ1-1 | TRBV30 | . | .
TGTGCCAGCAGCTTAACAGGGGTAAACTCCTACGAGCAGTACTTC | CASSLTGVNSYEQYF | TRBJ2-7 | TRBV7-2 | TRBD1 | .
TGTGCCACCAGTGATTTCTGGAGATTGGTGACAGGGCTAAGCTCCTATAATTCACCCCTCCACTTT | CATSDFWRLVTGLSSYNSPLHF | TRBJ1-6 | TRBV24-1 | TRBD1 | .
TGCGCCAGCAGCTTGGGGGGGAAAAACACAGATACGCAGTATTTT | CASSLGGKNTDTQYF | TRBJ2-3 | TRBV5-1 | . | .
TGTGCCAGCTCACCAGAGGTGCCCCCGACTAATGAAAAACTGTTTTTT | CASSPEVPPTNEKLFF | TRBJ1-4 | TRBV18 | . | once
TGTGCCAGCAGTCCACAGGCGGGGGACGGCTACACCTTC | CASSPQAGDGYTF | TRBJ1-2 | TRBV6-5 | . | .
TGTGCCAGCAGCCAAGAGACCTTCGTGCGGGGCACAGATACGCAGTATTTT | CASSQETFVRGTDTQYF | TRBJ2-3 | TRBV14 | . | .
TGCGCCAGCAGCTTGACGGGGGACAGGGAGCAGTTCTTC | CASSLTGDREQFF | TRBJ2-1 | TRBV5-1 | TRBD1 | .
TGTGCCAGCAGTCGGACAGGGGGCGGCGAGCAGTACTTC | CASSRTGGGEQYF | TRBJ2-7 | TRBV3-1/TRBV3-2 | TRBD1 | .
TGTGCCAGCAGCTTGGCGGGCGGGGGGCCCTACAATGAGCAGTTCTTC | CASSLAGGGPYNEQFF | TRBJ2-1 | TRBV5-4 | TRBD2 | .
TGCGCCAGCAGCTCGGAAGGGAGGGGGGAGACCCAGTACTTC | CASSSEGRGETQYF | TRBJ2-5 | TRBV5-1 | . | .
TGTGCCAGCAGCCAAACGGACCGGGGGAACACCATATATTTT | CASSQTDRGNTIYF | TRBJ1-3 | TRBV3-1/TRBV3-2 | . | .